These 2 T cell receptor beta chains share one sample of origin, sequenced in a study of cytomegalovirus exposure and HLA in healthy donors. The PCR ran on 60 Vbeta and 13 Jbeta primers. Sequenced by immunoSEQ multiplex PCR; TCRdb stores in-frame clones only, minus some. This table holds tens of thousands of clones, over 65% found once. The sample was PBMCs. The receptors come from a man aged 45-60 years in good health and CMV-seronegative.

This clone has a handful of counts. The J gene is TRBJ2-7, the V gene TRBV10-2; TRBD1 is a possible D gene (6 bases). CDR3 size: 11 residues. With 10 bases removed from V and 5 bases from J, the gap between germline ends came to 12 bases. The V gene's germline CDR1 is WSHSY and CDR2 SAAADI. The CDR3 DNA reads TGCGCCACCGGGGACAAGAACGAGCAGTACTTC. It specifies CATGDKNEQYF.

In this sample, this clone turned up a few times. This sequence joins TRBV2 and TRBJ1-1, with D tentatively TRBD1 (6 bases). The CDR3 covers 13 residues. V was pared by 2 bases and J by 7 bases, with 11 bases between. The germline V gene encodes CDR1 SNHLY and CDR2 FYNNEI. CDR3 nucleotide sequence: TGTGCCAGCAGTGAACGGGAGGGGGGTGAAGCTTTCTTT. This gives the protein CASSEREGGEAFF.